Listed here are 5 T cell receptor beta chains from one sample, sequenced in a study of T cells in localized non-small cell lung cancer. TCRdb's copy holds only in-frame clones and misses some; the assay was immunoSEQ multiplex PCR. The repertoire consists of around 54,000 clones, with 80% to 90% occurring once and the leading ten covering roughly 18%. The starting material was peripheral blood, obtained before any cancer treatment. All receptors derive from a male donor at least 60 years old with stage III squamous cell lung carcinoma.

The gene calls are TRBV10-3 and TRBJ2-5; D remains unclear. Germline assignment: CDR1 ENHRY and CDR2 SYGVKD. Deletions cut 10 bases from V and 1 base from J, with 16 bases between. This CDR3 is built from 14 residues. CDR3 sequence reads: CATASPLSQETQYF. CDR3 DNA sequence: TGTGCCACCGCGTCGCCATTAAGCCAAGAGACCCAGTACTTC.

The chain employs TRBV7-3 and TRBJ2-2, with 12 bases that match TRBD2. Trimming took 4 bases from V and 0 from J; bases not matched to a gene: 15. The length of the CDR3 is 21 residues. Germline CDR1 SGHTA, CDR2 FQGTGA. In DNA, the CDR3 is TGTGCCAGCAGCTCCAGCGATCGACGGACTAGCGGGATTGCGAACACCGGGGAGCTGTTTTTT. It encodes CASSSSDRRTSGIANTGELFF.

The V call is TRBV14, the J call TRBJ2-5, with D perhaps given as TRBD1 or TRBD2 (5 bases each). The CDR3 is 13 residues long. Trimming took off 4 bases at V and 6 bases at J, with 12 bases between the two ends. Germline lookup yields CDR1 SGHDN and CDR2 FVKESK. The CDR3 protein is CASSLIGTKTQYF. CDR3 coding DNA: TGTGCCAGCAGCCTAATAGGGACCAAGACCCAGTACTTC.

This clone showed up just once. V usage is TRBV29-1 and J usage is TRBJ2-7, with 10 bases aligning to TRBD1. The CDR3 loop spans 12 amino acids. The trim removed 3 bases at V and 8 bases at J, leaving 4 bases unmatched. Germline V CDR1 and CDR2: SQVTM, ANQGSEA. This CDR3 reads CSVDWDRGKQYF. CDR3 bases: TGCAGCGTTGATTGGGACAGGGGTAAGCAGTACTTC.

The chain links TRBV7-2 to TRBJ2-1, with D maybe TRBD2 (5 bases). This CDR3 contains 12 residues. Trimming removed 5 bases from V and 9 bases from J, with 11 bases in between. Per germline, CDR1 SGHTA and CDR2 FQGNSA. The CDR3 protein is CASSVQEGEQFF. The CDR3 DNA follows: TGTGCCAGCAGCGTCCAAGAGGGTGAGCAGTTCTTC.